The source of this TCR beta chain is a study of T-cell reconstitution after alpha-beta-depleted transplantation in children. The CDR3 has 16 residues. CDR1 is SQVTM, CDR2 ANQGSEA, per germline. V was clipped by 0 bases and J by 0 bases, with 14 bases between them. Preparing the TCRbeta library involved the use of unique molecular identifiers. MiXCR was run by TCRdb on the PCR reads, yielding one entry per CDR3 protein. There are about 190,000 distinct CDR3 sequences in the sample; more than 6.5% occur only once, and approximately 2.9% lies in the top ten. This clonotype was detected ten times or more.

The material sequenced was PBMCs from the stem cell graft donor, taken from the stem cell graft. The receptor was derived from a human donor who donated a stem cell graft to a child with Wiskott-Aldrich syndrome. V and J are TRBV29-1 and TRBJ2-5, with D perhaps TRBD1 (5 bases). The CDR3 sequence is CSVEDPHQGNQETQYF. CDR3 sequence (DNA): TGCAGCGTTGAAGATCCCCATCAGGGCAACCAAGAGACCCAGTACTTC.